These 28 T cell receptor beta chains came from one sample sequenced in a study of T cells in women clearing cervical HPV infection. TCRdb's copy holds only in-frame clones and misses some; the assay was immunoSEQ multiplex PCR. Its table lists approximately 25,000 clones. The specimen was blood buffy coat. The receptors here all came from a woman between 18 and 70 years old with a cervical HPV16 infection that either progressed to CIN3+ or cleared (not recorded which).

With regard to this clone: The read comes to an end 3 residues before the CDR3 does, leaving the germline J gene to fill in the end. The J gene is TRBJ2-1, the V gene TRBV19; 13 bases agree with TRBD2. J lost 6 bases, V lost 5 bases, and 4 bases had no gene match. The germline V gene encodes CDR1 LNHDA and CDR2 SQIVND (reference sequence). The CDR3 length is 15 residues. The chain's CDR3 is CASSPGLAGSNEQFF. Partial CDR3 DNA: TGTGCCAGTAGTCCGGGACTAGCGGGGTCCAATGAG.

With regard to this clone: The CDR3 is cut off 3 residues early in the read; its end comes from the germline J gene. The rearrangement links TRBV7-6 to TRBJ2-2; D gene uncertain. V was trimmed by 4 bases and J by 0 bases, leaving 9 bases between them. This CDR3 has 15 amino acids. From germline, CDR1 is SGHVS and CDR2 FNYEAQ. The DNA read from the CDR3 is TGTGCCAGCAGCTCTAGACCGGCGAACACCGGGGAG. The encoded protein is CASSSRPANTGE. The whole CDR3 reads CASSSRPANTGELFF.

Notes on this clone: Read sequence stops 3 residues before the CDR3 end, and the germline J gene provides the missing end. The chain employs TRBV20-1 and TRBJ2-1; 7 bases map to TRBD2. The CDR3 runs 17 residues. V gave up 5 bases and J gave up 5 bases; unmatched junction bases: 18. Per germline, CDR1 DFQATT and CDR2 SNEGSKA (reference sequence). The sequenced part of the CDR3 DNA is TGCAGTGCTCACCGGTCTAGCGGAATGGCTCGGCACAATGAG. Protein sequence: CSAHRSSGMARHNE. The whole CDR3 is CSAHRSSGMARHNEQFF.

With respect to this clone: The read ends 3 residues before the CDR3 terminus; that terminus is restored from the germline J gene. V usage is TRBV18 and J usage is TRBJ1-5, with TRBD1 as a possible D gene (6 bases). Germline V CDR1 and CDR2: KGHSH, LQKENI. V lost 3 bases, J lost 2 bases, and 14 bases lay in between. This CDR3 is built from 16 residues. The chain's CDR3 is CASSPDSGGGNQPQHF. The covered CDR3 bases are TGTGCCAGCTCACCCGACTCTGGGGGCGGCAATCAGCCC.

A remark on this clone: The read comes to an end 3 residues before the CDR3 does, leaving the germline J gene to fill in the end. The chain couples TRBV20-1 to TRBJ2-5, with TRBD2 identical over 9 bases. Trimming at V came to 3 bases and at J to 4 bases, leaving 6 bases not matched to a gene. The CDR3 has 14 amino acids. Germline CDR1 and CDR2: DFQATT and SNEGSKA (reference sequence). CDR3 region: CSASPAGGGETQYF. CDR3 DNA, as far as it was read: TGCAGTGCTAGTCCGGCGGGAGGGGGAGAGACC.

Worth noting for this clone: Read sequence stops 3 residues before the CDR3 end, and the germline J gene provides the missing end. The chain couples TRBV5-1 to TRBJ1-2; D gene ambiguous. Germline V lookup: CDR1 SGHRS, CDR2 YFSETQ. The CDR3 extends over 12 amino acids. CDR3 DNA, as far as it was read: TGCGCCAGCAGCTTGGACGGAGGACTC. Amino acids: CASSLDGGL. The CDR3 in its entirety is CASSLDGGLYTF.

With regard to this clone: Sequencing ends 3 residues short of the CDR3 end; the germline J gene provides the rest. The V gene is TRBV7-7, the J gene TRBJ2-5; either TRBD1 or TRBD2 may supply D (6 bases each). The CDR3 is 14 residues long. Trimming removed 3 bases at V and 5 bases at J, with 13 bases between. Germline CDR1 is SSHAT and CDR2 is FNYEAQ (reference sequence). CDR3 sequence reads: CASSFGTGRETQYF. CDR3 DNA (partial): TGTGCCAGCAGCTTTGGTACAGGGAGGGAGACC.

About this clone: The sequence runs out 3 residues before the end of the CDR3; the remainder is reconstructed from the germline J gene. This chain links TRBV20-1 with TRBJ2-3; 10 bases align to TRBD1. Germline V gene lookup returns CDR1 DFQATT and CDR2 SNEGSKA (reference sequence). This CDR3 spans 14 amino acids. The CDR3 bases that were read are TGCAGTGCTCATAGGGACAGGGGAGAAGAGACG. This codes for CSAHRDRGEET. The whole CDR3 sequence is CSAHRDRGEETQYF.

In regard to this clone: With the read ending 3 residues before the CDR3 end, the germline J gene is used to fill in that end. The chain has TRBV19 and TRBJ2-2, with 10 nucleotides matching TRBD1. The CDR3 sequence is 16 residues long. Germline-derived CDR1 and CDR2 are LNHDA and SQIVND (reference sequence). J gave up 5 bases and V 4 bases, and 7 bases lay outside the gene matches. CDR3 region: CASSKSGQGRTGELFF. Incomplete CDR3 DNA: TGTGCCAGTAGTAAATCGGGACAGGGGCGGACCGGGGAG.

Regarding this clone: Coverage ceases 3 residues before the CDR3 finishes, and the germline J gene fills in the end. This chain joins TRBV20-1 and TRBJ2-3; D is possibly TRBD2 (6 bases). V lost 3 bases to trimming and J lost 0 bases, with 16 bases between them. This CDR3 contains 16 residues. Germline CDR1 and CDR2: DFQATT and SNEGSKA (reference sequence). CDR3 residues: CSASRGASVSTDTQYF. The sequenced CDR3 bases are TGCAGTGCTAGTCGAGGGGCTAGCGTAAGCACAGATACG.

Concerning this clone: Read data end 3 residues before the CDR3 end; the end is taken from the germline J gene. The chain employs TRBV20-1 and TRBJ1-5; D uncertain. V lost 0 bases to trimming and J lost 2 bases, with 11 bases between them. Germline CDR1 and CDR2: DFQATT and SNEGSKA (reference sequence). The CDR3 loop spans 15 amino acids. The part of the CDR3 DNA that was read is TGCAGTGCTAGAGATAGTTCCGGGGGCAATCAGCCC. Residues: CSARDSSGGNQP. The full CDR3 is CSARDSSGGNQPQHF.

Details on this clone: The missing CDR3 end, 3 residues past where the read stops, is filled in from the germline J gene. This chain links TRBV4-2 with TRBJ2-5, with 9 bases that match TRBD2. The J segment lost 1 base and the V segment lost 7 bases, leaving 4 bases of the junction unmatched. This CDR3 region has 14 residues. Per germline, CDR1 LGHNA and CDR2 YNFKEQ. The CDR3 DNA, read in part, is TGTGCCAGCAACCGAGCGGGAGGCCAAGAGACC. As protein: CASNRAGGQET. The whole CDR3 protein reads CASNRAGGQETQYF.

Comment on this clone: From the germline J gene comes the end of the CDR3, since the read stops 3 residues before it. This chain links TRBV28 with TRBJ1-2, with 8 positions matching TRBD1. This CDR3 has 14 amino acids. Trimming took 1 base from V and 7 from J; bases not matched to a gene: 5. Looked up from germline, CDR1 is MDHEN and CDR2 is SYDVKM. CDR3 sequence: CASSLSDRGSGYTF. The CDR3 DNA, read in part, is TGTGCCAGCAGTTTATCCGACAGGGGATCTGGC.

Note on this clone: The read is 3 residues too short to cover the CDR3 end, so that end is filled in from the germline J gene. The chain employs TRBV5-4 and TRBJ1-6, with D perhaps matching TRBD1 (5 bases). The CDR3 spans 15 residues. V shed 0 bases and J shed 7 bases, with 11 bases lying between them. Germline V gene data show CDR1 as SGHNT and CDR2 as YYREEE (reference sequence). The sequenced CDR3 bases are TGTGCCAGCAGCTTGGCGGGGGGTCCGAATTCACCC. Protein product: CASSLAGGPNSP. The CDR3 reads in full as CASSLAGGPNSPLHF.

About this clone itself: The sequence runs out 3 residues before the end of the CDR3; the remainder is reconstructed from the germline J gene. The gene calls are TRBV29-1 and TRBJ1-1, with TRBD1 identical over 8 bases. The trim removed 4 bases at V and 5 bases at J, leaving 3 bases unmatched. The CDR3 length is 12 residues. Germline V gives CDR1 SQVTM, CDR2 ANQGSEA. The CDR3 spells CSVARGRTEAFF. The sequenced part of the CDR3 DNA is TGCAGCGTTGCCAGGGGGCGTACTGAA. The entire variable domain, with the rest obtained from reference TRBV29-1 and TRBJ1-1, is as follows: SAVISQKPSRDICQRGTSLTIQCQVDSQVTMMFWYRQQPGQSLTLIATANQGSEATYESGFVIDKFPISRPNLTFSTLTVSNMSPEDSSIYLCSVARGRTEAFFGQGTRLTVV.

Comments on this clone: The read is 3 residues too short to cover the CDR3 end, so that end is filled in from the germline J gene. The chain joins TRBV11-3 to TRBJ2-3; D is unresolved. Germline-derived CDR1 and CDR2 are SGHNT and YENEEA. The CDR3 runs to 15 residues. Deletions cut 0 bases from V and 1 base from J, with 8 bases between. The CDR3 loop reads CASSLDLGRTDTQYF. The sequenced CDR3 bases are TGTGCCAGCAGCTTAGATCTAGGCCGCACAGATACG.

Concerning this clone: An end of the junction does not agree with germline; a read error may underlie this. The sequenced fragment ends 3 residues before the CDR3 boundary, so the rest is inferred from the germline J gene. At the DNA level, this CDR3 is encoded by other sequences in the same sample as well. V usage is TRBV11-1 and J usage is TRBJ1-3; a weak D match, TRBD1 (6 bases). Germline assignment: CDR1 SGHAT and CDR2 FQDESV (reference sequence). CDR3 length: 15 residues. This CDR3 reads CASSSGQISGNTIYF. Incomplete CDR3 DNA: TGTGCCAGCAGCTCGGGACAAATCTCTGGAAACACA.

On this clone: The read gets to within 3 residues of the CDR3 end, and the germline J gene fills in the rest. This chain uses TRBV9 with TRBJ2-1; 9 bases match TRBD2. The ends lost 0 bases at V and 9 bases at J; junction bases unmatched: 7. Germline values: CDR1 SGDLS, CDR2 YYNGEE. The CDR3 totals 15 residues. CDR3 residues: CASSVAGGRAPEQFF. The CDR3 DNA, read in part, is TGTGCCAGCAGCGTAGCGGGCGGGAGGGCACCTGAG.

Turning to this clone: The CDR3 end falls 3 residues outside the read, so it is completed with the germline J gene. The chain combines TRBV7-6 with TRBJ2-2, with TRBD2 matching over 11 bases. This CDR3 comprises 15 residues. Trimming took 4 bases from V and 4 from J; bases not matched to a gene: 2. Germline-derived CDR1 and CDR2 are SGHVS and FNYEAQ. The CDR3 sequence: CASSSLAGGTGELFF. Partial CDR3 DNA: TGTGCCAGCAGCTCCCTAGCGGGAGGCACCGGGGAG.

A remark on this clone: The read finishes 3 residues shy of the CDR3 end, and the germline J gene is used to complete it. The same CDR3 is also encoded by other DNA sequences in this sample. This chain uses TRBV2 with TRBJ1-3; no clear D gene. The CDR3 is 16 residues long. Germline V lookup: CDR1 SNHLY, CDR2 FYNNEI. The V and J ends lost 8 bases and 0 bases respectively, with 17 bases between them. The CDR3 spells CASGSQAGISGNTIYF. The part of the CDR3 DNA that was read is TGTGCCAGCGGGTCGCAGGCGGGTATCTCTGGAAACACC.

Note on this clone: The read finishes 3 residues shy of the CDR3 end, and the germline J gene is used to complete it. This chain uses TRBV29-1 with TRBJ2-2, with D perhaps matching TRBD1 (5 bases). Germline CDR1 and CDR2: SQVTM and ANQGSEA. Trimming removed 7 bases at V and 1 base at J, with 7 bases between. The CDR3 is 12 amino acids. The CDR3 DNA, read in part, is TGCAGCGCCGGACAGAACACCGGGGAG. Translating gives CSAGQNTGE. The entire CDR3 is CSAGQNTGELFF.

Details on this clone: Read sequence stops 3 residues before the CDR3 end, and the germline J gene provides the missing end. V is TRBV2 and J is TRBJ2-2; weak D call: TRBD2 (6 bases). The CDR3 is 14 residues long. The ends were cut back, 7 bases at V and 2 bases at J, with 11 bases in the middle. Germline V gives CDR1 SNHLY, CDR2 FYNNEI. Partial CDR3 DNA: TGTGCCAGCACTGTGGGACTCAACACCGGGGAG. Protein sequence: CASTVGLNTGE. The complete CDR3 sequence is CASTVGLNTGELFF. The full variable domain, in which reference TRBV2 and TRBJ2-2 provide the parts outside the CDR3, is EPEVTQTPSHQVTQMGQEVILRCVPISNHLYFYWYRQILGQKVEFLVSFYNNEISEKSEIFDDQFSVERPDGSNFTLKIRSTKLEDSAMYFCASTVGLNTGELFFGEGSRLTVL.

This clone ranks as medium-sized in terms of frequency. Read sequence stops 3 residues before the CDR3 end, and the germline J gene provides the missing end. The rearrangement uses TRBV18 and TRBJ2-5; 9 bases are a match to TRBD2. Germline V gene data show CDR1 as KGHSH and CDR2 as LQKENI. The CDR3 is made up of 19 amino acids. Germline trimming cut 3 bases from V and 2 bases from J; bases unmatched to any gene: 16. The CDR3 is CASSPIGVLAGAPQETQYF. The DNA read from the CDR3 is TGTGCCAGCTCACCCATCGGAGTGTTAGCGGGAGCCCCTCAAGAGACC.

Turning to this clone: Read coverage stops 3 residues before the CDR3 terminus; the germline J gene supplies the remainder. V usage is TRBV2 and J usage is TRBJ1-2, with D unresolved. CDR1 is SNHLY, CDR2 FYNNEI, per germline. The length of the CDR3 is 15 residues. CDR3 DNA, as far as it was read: TGTGCCAGCAGTGAAGTACGGCTAGCTGGGGAGACC. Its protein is CASSEVRLAGET. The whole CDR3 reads CASSEVRLAGETYTF.

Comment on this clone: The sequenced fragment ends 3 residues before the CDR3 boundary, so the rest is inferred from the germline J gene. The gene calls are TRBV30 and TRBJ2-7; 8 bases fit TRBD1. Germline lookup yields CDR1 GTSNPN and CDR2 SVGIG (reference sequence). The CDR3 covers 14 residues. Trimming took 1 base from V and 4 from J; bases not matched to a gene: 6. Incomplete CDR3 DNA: TGTGCCTGGAGTGAAGGGACAGGTGGTTACGAG. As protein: CAWSEGTGGYE. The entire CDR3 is CAWSEGTGGYEQYF.

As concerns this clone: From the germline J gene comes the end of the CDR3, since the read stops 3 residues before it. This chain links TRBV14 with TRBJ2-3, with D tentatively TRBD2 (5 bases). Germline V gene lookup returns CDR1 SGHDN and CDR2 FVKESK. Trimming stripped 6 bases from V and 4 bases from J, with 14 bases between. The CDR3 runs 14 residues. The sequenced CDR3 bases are TGTGCCAGCAGGCTTAGCGCACTCTCAGATACG. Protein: CASRLSALSDT. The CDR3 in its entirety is CASRLSALSDTQYF.

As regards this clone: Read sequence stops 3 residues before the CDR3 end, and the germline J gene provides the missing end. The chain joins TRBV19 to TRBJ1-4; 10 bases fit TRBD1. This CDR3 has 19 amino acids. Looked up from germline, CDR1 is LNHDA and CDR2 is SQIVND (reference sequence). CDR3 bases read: TGTGCCAGTAGTGGTCGGGGAGGACAGGGGGTTTCTGGGGCCAACGTA. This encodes CASSGRGGQGVSGANV. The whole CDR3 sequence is CASSGRGGQGVSGANVLFF.

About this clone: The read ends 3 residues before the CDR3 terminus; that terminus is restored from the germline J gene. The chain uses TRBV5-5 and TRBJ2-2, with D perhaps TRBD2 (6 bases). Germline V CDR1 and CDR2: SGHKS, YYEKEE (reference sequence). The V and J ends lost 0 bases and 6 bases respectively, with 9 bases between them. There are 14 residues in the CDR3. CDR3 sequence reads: CASSLVGGAGELFF. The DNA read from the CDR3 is TGTGCCAGCAGCTTGGTCGGGGGAGCCGGGGAG.